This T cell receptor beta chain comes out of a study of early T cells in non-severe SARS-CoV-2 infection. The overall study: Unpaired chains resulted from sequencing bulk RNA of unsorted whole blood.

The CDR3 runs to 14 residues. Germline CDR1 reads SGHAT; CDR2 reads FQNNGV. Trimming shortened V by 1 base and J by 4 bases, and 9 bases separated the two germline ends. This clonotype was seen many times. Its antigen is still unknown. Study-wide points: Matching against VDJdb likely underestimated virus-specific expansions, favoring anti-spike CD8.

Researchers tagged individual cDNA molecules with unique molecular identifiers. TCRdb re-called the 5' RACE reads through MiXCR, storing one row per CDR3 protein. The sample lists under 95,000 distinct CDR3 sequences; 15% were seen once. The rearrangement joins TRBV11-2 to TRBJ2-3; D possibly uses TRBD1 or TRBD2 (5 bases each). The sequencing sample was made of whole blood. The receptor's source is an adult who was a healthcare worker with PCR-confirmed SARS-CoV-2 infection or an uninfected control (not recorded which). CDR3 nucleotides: TGTGCCAGCAGCTTAGCAGGGAGTCCAGATACGCAGTATTTT. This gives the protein CASSLAGSPDTQYF.